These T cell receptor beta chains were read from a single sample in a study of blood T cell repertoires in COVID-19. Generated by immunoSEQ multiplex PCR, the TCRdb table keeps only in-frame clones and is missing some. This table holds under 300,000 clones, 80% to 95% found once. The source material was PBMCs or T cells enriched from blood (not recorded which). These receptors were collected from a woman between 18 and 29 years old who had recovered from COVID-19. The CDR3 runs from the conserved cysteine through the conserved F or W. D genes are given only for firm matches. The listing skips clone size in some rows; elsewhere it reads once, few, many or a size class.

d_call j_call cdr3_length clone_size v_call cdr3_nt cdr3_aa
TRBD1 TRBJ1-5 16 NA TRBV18 TGTGCCAGCTCACCTCAGGGGGCTCTGGGCAATCAGCCCCAGCATTTT CASSPQGALGNQPQHF
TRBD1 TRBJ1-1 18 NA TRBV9 TGTGCCAGCAGCGATCCCGCCGGGACAGGGTTCCGTGGCACTGAAGCTTTCTTT CASSDPAGTGFRGTEAFF
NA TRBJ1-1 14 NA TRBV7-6 TGTGCCAGCAGCTTACGGGGGGGAGACACTGAAGCTTTCTTT CASSLRGGDTEAFF
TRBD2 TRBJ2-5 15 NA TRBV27 TGTGCCAGCAGCCTCCTCAGCGGGGACCAAGAGACCCAGTACTTC CASSLLSGDQETQYF
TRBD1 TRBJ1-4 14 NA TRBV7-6 TGTGCCAGCAGCTCGGGACAGGGGAATGAAAAACTGTTTTTT CASSSGQGNEKLFF
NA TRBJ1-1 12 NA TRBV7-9 TGTGCCAGCAGCGGCGAAGGCGGTGAAGCTTTCTTT CASSGEGGEAFF
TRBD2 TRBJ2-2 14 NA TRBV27 TGTGCCAGCTCAGCGGGGCGCTGGGACGGGGAGCTGTTTTTT CASSAGRWDGELFF
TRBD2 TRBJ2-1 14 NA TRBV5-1 TGCGCCAGCAGCTTGGGGCTAGCGGGGAGTGAGCAGTTCTTC CASSLGLAGSEQFF
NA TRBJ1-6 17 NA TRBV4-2 TGTGCCAGCAGCCAAGATATTCGAGGACACCCTAATTCACCCCTCCACTTT CASSQDIRGHPNSPLHF
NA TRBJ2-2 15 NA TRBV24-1 TGTGCCACCAGTGACCGCCAAGACTGGGCCGGGGAGCTGTTTTTT CATSDRQDWAGELFF
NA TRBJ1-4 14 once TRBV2 TGTGCCAGCAGTTACCGGGATGAAGTTGAAAAACTGTTTTTT CASSYRDEVEKLFF
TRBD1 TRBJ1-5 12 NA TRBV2 TGTGCCAGCGGGACAGCCAATCAGCCCCAGCATTTT CASGTANQPQHF
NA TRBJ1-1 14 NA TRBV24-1 TGTGCCACCAGTGCTTCGGGGGGGGACACTGAAGCTTTCTTT CATSASGGDTEAFF
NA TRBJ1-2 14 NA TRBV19 TGTGCCAGTAGTACCCCTCGGCGGGGATATGGCTACACCTTC CASSTPRRGYGYTF
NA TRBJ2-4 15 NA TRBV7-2 TGTGCCAGCAGCTTACCCCGTAGCGCCAAAAACATTCAGTACTTC CASSLPRSAKNIQYF
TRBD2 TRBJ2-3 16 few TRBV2 TGTGCCAGCAGACTTCTAGCGGGGGGGCTAGCAGATACGCAGTATTTT CASRLLAGGLADTQYF
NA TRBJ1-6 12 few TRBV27 TGTGCCAGCAGTACCCGGTCATCACCCCTCCACTTT CASSTRSSPLHF
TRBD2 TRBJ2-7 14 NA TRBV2 TGTGCCAGCAGCCTAGCGGGAGCTGGCTACGAGCAGTACTTC CASSLAGAGYEQYF
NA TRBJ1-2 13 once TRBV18 TGTGCCAGCTCAGATAAGATTCGAGGGGGCTACACCTTC CASSDKIRGGYTF
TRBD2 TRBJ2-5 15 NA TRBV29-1 TGCAGCGTCGACCATAGCGGGAGGTACCAAGAGACCCAGTACTTC CSVDHSGRYQETQYF
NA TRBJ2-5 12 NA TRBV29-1 TGCAGCGTTGGGGGGGACTGGGAGACCCAGTACTTC CSVGGDWETQYF
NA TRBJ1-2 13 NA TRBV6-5 TGTGCCAGCAGTTACGGCCAGGGCCGGGGCTACACCTTC CASSYGQGRGYTF
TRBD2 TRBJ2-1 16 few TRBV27 TGTGCCAGCAGTTTTGGCGGGAGGGGGTCCTACAATGAGCAGTTCTTC CASSFGGRGSYNEQFF
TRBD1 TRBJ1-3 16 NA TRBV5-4 TGTGCCAGCAGCCGAGTGGGACAGAACTCTGGAAACACCATATATTTT CASSRVGQNSGNTIYF
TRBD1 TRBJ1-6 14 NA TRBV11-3 TGTGCCAGCAGGGGTCAGGGGACAGATTCACCCCTCCACTTT CASRGQGTDSPLHF
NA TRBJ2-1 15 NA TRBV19 TGTGCCAGTAGTCCGCCCAGGGGAAACTACAATGAGCAGTTCTTC CASSPPRGNYNEQFF
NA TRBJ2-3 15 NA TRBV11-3 TGTGCCAGCAGCTTAGACGCAACTAGCACAGATACGCAGTATTTT CASSLDATSTDTQYF
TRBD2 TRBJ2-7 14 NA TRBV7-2 TGTGCCAGCAGGCCCCAAGCGGGGAACTACGAGCAGTACTTC CASRPQAGNYEQYF
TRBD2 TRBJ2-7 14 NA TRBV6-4 TGTGCCAGCAGTGAGCTAGCGGGACCTTACGAGCAGTACTTC CASSELAGPYEQYF
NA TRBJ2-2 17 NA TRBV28 TGTGCCAGCAGTTTAGGGTCGGGGGGCTTCTTCCCCGGGGAGCTGTTTTTT CASSLGSGGFFPGELFF
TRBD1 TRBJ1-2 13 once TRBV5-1 TGCGCCAGCACCCCAGGGACAGCCTATGGCTACACCTTC CASTPGTAYGYTF
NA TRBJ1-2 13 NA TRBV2 TGTGCCATCAAGTGGGTGGGAGAGTATGGCTACACCTTC CAIKWVGEYGYTF
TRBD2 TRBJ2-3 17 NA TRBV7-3 TGTGCCAGCAGTCCTCGCCTCCCGGGACTAGTTCCAGATACGCAGTATTTT CASSPRLPGLVPDTQYF
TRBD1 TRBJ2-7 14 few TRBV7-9 TGTGCCAGCAGCCCCGACAGGGGAATCTACGAGCAGTACTTC CASSPDRGIYEQYF
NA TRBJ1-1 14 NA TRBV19 TGTGCCAGTAGTATAGTACTTGGGAGGGCTGAAGCTTTCTTT CASSIVLGRAEAFF
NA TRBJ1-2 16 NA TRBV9 TGTGCCAGCAGCGTTCAGGCAGGGAAACAAAACTATGGCTACACCTTC CASSVQAGKQNYGYTF
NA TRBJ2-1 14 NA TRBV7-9 TGTGCCAGCCTAAGGGGCTCCCCTTACAATGAGCAGTTCTTC CASLRGSPYNEQFF
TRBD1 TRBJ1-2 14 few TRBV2 TGTGCCAGCATCCAGGACAGGAGTTACTATGGCTACACCTTC CASIQDRSYYGYTF
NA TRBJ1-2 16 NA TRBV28 TGTGCAGCGGACAGCCCCGAGGTTCGAAGGAACTATGGCTACACCTTC CAADSPEVRRNYGYTF
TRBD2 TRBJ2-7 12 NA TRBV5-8 TGTGCCAGCACGCCGGGGGGTGACGAGCAGTACTTC CASTPGGDEQYF
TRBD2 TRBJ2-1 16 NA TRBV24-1 TGTGCCACCAGTGATTTTAGCGGGACCACAGACAATGAGCAGTTCTTC CATSDFSGTTDNEQFF
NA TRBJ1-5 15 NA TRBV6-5 TGTGCCAGCACTAAGGACGGGGGAGGGAATCAGCCCCAGCATTTT CASTKDGGGNQPQHF
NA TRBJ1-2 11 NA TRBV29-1 TGCAGCGTTGAAGATCGCAGGGGCTACACCTTC CSVEDRRGYTF
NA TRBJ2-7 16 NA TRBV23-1 TGCGCCAGCAGTCAATCGCAGGGTCGTGTCCTCTACGAGCAGTACTTC CASSQSQGRVLYEQYF
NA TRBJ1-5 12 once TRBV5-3 TGTGCCAGAAGCTTGGTAGCTCAGCCCCAGCATTTT CARSLVAQPQHF
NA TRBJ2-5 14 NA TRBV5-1 TGCGCCAGCAGCCCAGGGACACCTCAAGAGACCCAGTACTTC CASSPGTPQETQYF
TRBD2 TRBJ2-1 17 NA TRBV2 TGTGCCAGCAAGTCCACTAGCGGGCTGAGCTCCTACAATGAGCAGTTCTTC CASKSTSGLSSYNEQFF
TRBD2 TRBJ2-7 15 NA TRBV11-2 TGTGCCAGCAGCTTATTACTAGCGGGAGTGGGCGAGCAGTACTTC CASSLLLAGVGEQYF
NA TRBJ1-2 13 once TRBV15 TGTGCCACCAGCCCTGACAGGAACTATGGCTACACCTTC CATSPDRNYGYTF
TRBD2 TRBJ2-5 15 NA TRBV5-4 TGTGCCAGCTCGTCCCCGGGACTACTGCAAGAGACCCAGTACTTC CASSSPGLLQETQYF
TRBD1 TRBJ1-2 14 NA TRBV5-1 TGCGCCAGCAGAGGCGGACAGGGGATCTATGGCTACACCTTC CASRGGQGIYGYTF
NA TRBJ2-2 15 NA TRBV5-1 TGCGCCAGCAGCTTGAACCCACAGGGAACCGGGGAGCTGTTTTTT CASSLNPQGTGELFF
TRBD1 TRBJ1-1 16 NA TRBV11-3 TGTGCCAGCAGCTTAGCGACGGACAGGGGGAACACTGAAGCTTTCTTT CASSLATDRGNTEAFF
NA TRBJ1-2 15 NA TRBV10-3 TGTGCCATCCTCCCGGGGGGCGGATCTTTGAGTGGCTACACCTTC CAILPGGGSLSGYTF
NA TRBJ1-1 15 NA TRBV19 TGTGCCAGTAGTAATCGACAGTTATTAAACACTGAAGCTTTCTTT CASSNRQLLNTEAFF
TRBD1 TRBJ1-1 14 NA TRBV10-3 TGTGCCATCAGATTGACAGGGGTCGGAACTGAAGCTTTCTTT CAIRLTGVGTEAFF
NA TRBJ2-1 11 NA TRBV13 TGTGCCAGCAGCTCCCCAGATGAGCAGTTCTTC CASSSPDEQFF
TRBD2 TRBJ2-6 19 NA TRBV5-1 TGCGCCAGCAGCTTGGAAGGGCTAGCGGGTACCTCTGGGGCCAACGTCCTGACTTTC CASSLEGLAGTSGANVLTF
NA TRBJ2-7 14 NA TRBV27 TGTGCCAGCAGTTCAATACAGGACTCCTACGAGCAGTACTTC CASSSIQDSYEQYF
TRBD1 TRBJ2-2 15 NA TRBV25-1 TGTGCCAGCGGTATAGGGACAGTTAACACCGGGGAGCTGTTTTTT CASGIGTVNTGELFF